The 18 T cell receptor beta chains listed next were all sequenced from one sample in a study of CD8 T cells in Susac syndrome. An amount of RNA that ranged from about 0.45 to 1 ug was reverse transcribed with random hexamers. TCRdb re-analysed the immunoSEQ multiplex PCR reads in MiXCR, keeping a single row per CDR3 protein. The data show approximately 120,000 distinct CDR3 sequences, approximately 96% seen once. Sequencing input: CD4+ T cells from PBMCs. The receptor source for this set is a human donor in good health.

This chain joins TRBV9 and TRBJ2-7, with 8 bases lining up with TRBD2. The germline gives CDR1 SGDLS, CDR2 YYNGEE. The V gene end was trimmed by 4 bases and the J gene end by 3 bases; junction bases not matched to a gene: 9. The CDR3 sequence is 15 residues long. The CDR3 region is CASSLGAGGSYEQYF. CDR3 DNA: TGTGCCAGCAGCCTCGGGGCGGGAGGTAGCTACGAGCAGTACTTC.

The CDR3 bases are TGCAGTGCTAGGGACAGGGGCTATGGCTACACCTTC. Amino acid sequence: CSARDRGYGYTF. The rearrangement links TRBV20-1 to TRBJ1-2; TRBD1 agrees at 9 bases. The germline gives CDR1 DFQATT, CDR2 SNEGSKA (reference sequence). CDR3 length: 12 residues. V lost 3 bases and J lost 4; bases outside the gene matches: 0.

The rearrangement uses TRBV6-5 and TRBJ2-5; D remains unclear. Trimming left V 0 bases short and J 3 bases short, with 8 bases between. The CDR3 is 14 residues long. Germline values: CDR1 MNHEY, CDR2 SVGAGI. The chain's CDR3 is CASSYSTPEETQYF. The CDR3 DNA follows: TGTGCCAGCAGTTACTCGACGCCAGAAGAGACCCAGTACTTC.

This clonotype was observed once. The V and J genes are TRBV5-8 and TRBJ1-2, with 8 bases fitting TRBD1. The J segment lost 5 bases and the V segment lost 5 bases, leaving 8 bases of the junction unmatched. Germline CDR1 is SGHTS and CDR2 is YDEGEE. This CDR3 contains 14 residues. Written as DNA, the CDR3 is TGTGCCAGCAGTTTTCAGGGGGCAGAGTATGGCTACACCTTC. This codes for CASSFQGAEYGYTF.

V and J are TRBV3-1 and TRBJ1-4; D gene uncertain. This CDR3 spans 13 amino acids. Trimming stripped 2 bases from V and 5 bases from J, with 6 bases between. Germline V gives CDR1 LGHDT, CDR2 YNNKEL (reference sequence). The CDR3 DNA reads TGTGCCAGCAGCCAACTCAGAAATGAAAAACTGTTTTTT. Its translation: CASSQLRNEKLFF.

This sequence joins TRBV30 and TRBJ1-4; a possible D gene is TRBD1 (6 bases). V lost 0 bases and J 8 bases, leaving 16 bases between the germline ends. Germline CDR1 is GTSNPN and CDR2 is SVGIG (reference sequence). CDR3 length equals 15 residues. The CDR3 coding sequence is TGTGCCTGGAGTGTAAGGGCAGGGGAGGCAGAAAAACTGTTTTTT. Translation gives CAWSVRAGEAEKLFF.

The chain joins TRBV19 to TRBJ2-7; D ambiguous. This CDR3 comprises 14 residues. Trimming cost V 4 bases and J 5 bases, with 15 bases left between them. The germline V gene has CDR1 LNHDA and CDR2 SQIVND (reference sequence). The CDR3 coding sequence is TGTGCCAGTAGTAAAGGGTACGAACGCCACGAGCAGTACTTC. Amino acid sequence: CASSKGYERHEQYF.

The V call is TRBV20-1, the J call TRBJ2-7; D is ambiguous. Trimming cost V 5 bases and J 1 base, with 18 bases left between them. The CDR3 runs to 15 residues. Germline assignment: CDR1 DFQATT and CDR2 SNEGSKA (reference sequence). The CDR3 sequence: CSARSVGLQSYEQYF. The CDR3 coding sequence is TGCAGTGCTCGATCGGTTGGGCTGCAATCCTACGAGCAGTACTTC.

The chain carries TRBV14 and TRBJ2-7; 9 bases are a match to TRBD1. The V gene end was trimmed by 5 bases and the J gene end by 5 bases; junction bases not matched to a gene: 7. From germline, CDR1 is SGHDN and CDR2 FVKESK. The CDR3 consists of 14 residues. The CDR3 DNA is TGTGCCAGCAGCTTAGGACAGGGGTTCCACGAGCAGTACTTC. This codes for CASSLGQGFHEQYF.

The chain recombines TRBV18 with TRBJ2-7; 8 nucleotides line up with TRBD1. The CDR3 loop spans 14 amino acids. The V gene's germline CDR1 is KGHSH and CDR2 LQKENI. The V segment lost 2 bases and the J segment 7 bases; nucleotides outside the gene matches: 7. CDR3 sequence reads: CASSPGQGVWEQYF. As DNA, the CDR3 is TGTGCCAGCTCACCAGGACAGGGCGTATGGGAGCAGTACTTC.

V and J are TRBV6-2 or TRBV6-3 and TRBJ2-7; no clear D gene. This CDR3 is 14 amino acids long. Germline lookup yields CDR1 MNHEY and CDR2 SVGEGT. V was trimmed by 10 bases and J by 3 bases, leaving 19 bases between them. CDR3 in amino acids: CATHLRARIYEQYF. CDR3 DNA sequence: TGTGCCACCCACCTCCGTGCCCGCATCTACGAGCAGTACTTC.

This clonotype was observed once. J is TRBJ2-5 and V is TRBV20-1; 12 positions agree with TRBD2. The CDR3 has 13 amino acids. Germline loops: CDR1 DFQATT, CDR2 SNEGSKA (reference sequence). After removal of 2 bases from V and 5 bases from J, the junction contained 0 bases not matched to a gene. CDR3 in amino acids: CSARLAGGETQYF. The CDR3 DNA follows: TGCAGTGCTAGACTAGCGGGAGGGGAGACCCAGTACTTC.

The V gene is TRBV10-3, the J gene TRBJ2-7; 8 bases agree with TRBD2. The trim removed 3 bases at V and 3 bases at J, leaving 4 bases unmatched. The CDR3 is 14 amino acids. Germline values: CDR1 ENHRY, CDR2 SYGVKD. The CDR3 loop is CAISDTSGNYEQYF. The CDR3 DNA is TGTGCCATCAGTGACACTAGCGGCAACTACGAGCAGTACTTC.

The CDR3 coding sequence is TGCAGCGTTGAACGGAGGGCAGCCTTAAACACTGAAGCTTTCTTT. Translating gives CSVERRAALNTEAFF. This chain joins TRBV29-1 and TRBJ1-1; D remains unclear. V shed 2 bases and J shed 2 bases, with 15 bases lying between them. Germline values: CDR1 SQVTM, CDR2 ANQGSEA. The CDR3 length is 15 residues.

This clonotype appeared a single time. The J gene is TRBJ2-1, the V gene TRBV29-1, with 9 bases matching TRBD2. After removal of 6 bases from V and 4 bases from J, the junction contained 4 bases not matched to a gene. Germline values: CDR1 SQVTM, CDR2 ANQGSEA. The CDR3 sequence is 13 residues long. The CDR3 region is CSVSSGDYNEQFF. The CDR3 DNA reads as TGCAGCGTATCTAGCGGGGATTACAATGAGCAGTTCTTC.

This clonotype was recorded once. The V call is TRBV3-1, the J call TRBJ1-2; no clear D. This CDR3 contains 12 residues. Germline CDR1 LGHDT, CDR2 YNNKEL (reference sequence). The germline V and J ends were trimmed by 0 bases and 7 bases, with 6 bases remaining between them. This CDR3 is CASSQDRSGYTF. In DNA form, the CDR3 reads TGTGCCAGCAGCCAAGATCGCAGTGGCTACACCTTC. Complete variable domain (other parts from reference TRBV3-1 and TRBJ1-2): DTAVSQTPKYLVTQMGNDKSIKCEQNLGHDTMYWYKQDSKKFLKIMFSYNNKELIINETVPNRFSPKSPDKAHLNLHINSLELGDSAVYFCASSQDRSGYTFGSGTRLTVV.

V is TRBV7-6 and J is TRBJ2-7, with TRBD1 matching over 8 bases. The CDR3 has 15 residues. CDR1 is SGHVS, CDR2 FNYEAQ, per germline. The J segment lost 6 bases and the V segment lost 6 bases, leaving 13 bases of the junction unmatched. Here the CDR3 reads CASSRSRQGWAEQYF. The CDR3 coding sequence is TGTGCCAGCAGTCGATCCCGACAGGGGTGGGCCGAGCAGTACTTC.

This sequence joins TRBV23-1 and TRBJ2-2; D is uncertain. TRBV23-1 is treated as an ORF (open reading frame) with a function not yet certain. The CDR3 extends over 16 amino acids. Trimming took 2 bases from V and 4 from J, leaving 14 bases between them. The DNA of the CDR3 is TGCGCCAGCAGTCAAAGGCCGCTGTCACGCACCGGGGAGCTGTTTTTT. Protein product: CASSQRPLSRTGELFF.